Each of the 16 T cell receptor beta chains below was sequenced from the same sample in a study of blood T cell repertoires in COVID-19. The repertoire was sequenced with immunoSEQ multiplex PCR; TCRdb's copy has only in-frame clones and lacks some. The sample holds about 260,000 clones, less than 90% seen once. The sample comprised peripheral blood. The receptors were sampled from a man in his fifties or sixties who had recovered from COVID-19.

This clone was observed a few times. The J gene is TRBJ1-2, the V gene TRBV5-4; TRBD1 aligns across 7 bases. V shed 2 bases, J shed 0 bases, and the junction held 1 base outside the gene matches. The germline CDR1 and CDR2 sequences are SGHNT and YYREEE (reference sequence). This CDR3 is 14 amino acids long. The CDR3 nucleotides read TGTGCCAGCAGCTTAAGGGGGCCTAACTATGGCTACACCTTC. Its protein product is CASSLRGPNYGYTF.

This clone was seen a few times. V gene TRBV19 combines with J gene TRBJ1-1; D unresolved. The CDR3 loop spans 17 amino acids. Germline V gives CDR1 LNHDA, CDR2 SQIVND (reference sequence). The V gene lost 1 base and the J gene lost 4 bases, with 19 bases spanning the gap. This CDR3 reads CASSIGIGEARGTEAFF. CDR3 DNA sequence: TGTGCCAGTAGTATAGGGATAGGAGAGGCTCGGGGCACTGAAGCTTTCTTT.

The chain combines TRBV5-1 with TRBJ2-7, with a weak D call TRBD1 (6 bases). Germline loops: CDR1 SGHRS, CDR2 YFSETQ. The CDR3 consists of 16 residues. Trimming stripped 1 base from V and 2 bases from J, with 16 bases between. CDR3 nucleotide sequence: TGCGCCAGCAGCTTGCTAGGGGGTAGACTCCCCTACGAGCAGTACTTC. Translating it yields CASSLLGGRLPYEQYF.

The chain's CDR3 is CASSAHRDRGSSYNSPLHF. CDR3 in DNA: TGTGCCAGCAGTGCCCACCGGGACAGGGGAAGCTCCTATAATTCACCCCTCCACTTT. This sequence joins TRBV6-1 and TRBJ1-6; 10 bases map to TRBD1. Trimming removed 4 bases from V and 0 bases from J; junction bases left unmatched: 9. Germline CDR1 MNHNS, CDR2 SASEGT. This CDR3 is built from 19 residues.

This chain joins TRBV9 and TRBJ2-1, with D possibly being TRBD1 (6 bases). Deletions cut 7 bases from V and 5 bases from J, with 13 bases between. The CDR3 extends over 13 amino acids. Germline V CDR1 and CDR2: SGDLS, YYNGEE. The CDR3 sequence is CASADSRDNEQFF. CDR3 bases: TGTGCCAGCGCGGACAGTAGGGACAATGAGCAGTTCTTC.

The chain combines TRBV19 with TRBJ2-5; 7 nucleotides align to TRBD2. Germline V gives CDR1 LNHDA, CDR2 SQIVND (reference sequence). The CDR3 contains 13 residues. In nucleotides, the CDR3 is TGTGCTGTTGGTGATGGGAGGGTTGAGACCCAGTACTTC. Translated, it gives CAVGDGRVETQYF.

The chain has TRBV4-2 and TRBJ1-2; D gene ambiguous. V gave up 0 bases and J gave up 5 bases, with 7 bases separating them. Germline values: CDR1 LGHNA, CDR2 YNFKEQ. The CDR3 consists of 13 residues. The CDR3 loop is CASSQEAGYGYTF. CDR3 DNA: TGTGCCAGCAGCCAAGAGGCAGGATATGGCTACACCTTC.

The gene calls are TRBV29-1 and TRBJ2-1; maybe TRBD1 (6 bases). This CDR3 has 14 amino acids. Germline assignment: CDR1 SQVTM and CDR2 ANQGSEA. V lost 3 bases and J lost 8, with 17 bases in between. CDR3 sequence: CSVEAGVVSDEQFF. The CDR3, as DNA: TGCAGCGTTGAGGCAGGGGTTGTTAGTGATGAGCAGTTCTTC.

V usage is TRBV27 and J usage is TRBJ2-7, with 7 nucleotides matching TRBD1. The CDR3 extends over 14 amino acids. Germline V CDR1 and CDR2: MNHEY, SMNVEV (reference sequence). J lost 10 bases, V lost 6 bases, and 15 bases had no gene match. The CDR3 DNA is TGTGCCAGCAGGGACAGGCCTACGAAAGCGGCACAGTACTTC. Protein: CASRDRPTKAAQYF.

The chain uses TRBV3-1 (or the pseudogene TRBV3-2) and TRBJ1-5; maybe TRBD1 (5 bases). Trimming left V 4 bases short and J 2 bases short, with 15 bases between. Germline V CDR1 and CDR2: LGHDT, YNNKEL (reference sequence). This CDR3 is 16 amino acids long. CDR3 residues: CASSPGDRGGNQPQHF. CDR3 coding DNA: TGTGCCAGCAGCCCCGGAGACAGAGGTGGCAATCAGCCCCAGCATTTT.

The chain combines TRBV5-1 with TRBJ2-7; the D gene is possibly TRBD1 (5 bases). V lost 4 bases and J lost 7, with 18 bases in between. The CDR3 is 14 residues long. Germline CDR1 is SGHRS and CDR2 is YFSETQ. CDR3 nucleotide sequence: TGCGCCAGCAGCCCCGGCAGGGTTAGGGTTGAGCAGTACTTC. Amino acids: CASSPGRVRVEQYF.

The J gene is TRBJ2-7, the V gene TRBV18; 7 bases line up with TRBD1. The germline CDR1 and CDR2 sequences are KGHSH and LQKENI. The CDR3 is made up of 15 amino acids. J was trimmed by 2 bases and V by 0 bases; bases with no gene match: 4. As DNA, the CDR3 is TGTGCCAGCTCACCACCAGGGGGCGGCCCCTACGAGCAGTACTTC. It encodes CASSPPGGGPYEQYF.

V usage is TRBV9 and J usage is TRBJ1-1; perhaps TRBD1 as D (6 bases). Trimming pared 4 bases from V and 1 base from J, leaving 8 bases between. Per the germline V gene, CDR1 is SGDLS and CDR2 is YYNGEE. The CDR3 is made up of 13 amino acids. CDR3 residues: CASSKTGNTEAFF. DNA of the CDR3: TGTGCCAGCAGCAAGACAGGGAACACTGAAGCTTTCTTT.

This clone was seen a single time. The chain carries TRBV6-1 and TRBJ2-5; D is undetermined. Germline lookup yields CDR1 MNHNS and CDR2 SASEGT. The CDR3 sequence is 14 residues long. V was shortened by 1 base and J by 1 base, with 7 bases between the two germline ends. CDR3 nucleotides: TGTGCCAGCAGTGAAGGTCTAGGCCAAGAGACCCAGTACTTC. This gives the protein CASSEGLGQETQYF.

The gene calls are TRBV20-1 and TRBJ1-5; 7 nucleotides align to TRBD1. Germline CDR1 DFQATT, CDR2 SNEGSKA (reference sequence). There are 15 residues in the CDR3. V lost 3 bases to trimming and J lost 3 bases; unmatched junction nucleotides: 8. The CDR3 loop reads CSASSTGRINQPQHF. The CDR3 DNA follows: TGCAGTGCTAGTTCGACAGGGAGAATCAATCAGCCCCAGCATTTT.

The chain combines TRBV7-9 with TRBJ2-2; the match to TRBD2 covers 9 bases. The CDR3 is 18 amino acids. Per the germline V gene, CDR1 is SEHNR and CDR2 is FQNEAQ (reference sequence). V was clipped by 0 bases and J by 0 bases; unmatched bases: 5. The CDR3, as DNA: TGTGCCAGCAGCTTAGCGCAAATAGCGGGGGCGAACACCGGGGAGCTGTTTTTT. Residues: CASSLAQIAGANTGELFF.